Listed below are T cell receptor beta chains from one sample, sequenced in a study of cytomegalovirus exposure and HLA in healthy donors. Profiling relied on immunoSEQ multiplex PCR, and the TCRdb table lists in-frame clones only, not all of them. The sample contains 65,000 to 95,000 clones, about four fifths of which appear only once. Source material: PBMCs. Every receptor here comes from a male donor in good health and CMV-seropositive. The CDR3 runs from the conserved cysteine through the conserved F or W. The D gene is left open where the match is weak. Some rows have no size entry. The others give once, few or many, or a class for an expanded clone.

clone_size | j_call | v_call | d_call | cdr3_aa | cdr3_nt
- | TRBJ2-7 | TRBV5-1 | - | CASSLDGPGEQYF | TGCGCCAGCAGCTTGGACGGTCCTGGCGAGCAGTACTTC
- | TRBJ2-7 | TRBV6-6 | - | CASSYSGAPEQYF | TGTGCCAGCAGTTACTCGGGGGCCCCCGAGCAGTACTTC
- | TRBJ2-2 | TRBV13 | TRBD1 | CASVAGGTGELFF | TGTGCCAGCGTGGCAGGGGGCACCGGGGAGCTGTTTTTT
few | TRBJ1-1 | TRBV6-5 | - | CASSSRLMNTEAFF | TGTGCCAGCAGTTCCAGATTAATGAACACTGAAGCTTTCTTT
- | TRBJ1-1 | TRBV5-6 | - | CASSPLILNTEAFF | TGTGCCAGCAGTCCCCTTATCTTGAACACTGAAGCTTTCTTT
- | TRBJ2-7 | TRBV7-3 | TRBD2 | CASSPSGGGFSYEQYF | TGTGCCAGCAGCCCGTCCGGGGGGGGGTTCTCCTACGAGCAGTACTTC
few | TRBJ2-1 | TRBV5-4 | - | CASQRQGVLFF | TGTGCCAGCCAAAGGCAGGGCGTGCTGTTCTTC
few | TRBJ2-1 | TRBV19 | TRBD2 | CASRERGRWEQFF | TGTGCCAGTAGGGAGCGGGGACGATGGGAGCAGTTCTTC
- | TRBJ2-7 | TRBV15 | TRBD2 | CATSRGLAGSSYEQYF | TGTGCCACCAGCCGAGGACTAGCGGGTAGCTCCTACGAGCAGTACTTC
- | TRBJ2-3 | TRBV6-5 | - | CASKTGTSTDTQYF | TGTGCCAGCAAAACGGGGACTAGCACAGATACGCAGTATTTT
- | TRBJ2-7 | TRBV27 | - | CASSFEGAYEQYF | TGTGCCAGCAGTTTTGAAGGGGCCTACGAGCAGTACTTC
- | TRBJ2-5 | TRBV27 | - | CASSFSGSETQYF | TGTGCCAGCAGTTTTTCGGGGTCAGAGACCCAGTACTTC
- | TRBJ2-5 | TRBV5-1 | TRBD1 | CASSLGTGGQQETQYF | TGCGCCAGCAGCTTGGGGACAGGGGGCCAACAAGAGACCCAGTACTTC
- | TRBJ1-2 | TRBV29-1 | - | CSVPSWRYYGYTF | TGCAGCGTCCCCAGCTGGAGATACTATGGCTACACCTTC
- | TRBJ1-1 | TRBV11-2 | TRBD1 | CASSNPGQAMNTEAFF | TGTGCCAGCAGCAATCCCGGACAGGCGATGAACACTGAAGCTTTCTTT
few | TRBJ1-1 | TRBV7-9 | - | CASSSQGGGNTEAFF | TGTGCCAGCAGCTCCCAGGGAGGCGGGAACACTGAAGCTTTCTTT
- | TRBJ1-5 | TRBV6-1 | - | CASSGQGQPQHF | TGTGCCAGCAGTGGGCAGGGTCAGCCCCAGCATTTT
- | TRBJ2-4 | TRBV23-1 | TRBD2 | CASSQSGGVHIQYF | TGCGCCAGCAGTCAATCGGGAGGGGTTCACATTCAGTACTTC
- | TRBJ1-2 | TRBV14 | - | CASSQGGETVTF | TGTGCCAGCAGCCAAGGTGGAGAGACAGTGACCTTC
- | TRBJ2-5 | TRBV7-8 | - | CASRPYIGRGQETQYF | TGTGCCAGCAGACCGTATATCGGGCGGGGCCAAGAGACCCAGTACTTC
medium-sized | TRBJ2-7 | TRBV6-5 | TRBD1 | CASSRTDREYEQYF | TGTGCCAGCAGTAGGACGGACAGGGAGTACGAGCAGTACTTC
few | TRBJ2-7 | TRBV2 | - | CASTGGAYEQYF | TGTGCCAGCACCGGGGGAGCCTACGAGCAGTACTTC
- | TRBJ2-1 | TRBV9 | TRBD2 | CASSEPRGSGEYNEQFF | TGTGCCAGCAGCGAGCCCCGGGGTAGCGGGGAATACAATGAGCAGTTCTTC
- | TRBJ2-7 | TRBV4-2 | TRBD2 | CASSPRTSGSYEQYF | TGTGCCAGCAGCCCCCGGACTAGCGGGTCCTACGAGCAGTACTTC
- | TRBJ2-1 | TRBV2 | - | CASSRDFYNEQFF | TGTGCCAGCTCCCGGGACTTTTACAATGAGCAGTTCTTC
- | TRBJ2-7 | TRBV4-3 | - | CASSQDFTSPRGQYF | TGCGCCAGCAGCCAAGATTTTACATCCCCTCGGGGGCAGTACTTC
- | TRBJ2-1 | TRBV27 | TRBD1 | CASCIGQGVSNEQFF | TGTGCCAGCTGTATAGGACAGGGGGTTAGCAATGAGCAGTTCTTC
- | TRBJ2-1 | TRBV19 | - | CASRSPSSYNEQFF | TGTGCCAGTAGGAGCCCGAGCTCCTACAATGAGCAGTTCTTC
- | TRBJ2-7 | TRBV7-2 | TRBD1 | CASSLRTGNPIYEQYF | TGTGCCAGCAGCTTGAGGACAGGGAATCCTATCTACGAGCAGTACTTC
- | TRBJ1-6 | TRBV11-2 | TRBD1 | CASSLGTANSPLHF | TGTGCCAGCAGCTTGGGGACAGCAAATTCACCCCTCCACTTT
- | TRBJ2-7 | TRBV18 | TRBD2 | CASSPPTSNSYEQYF | TGTGCCAGCTCACCCCCGACTAGCAACTCCTACGAGCAGTACTTC
- | TRBJ1-6 | TRBV4-3 | - | CASSQEDRAYSPLHF | TGCGCCAGCAGCCAAGAGGACAGAGCCTATTCACCCCTCCACTTT
- | TRBJ1-1 | TRBV9 | - | CASSVAGVGTEAFF | TGTGCCAGCAGCGTAGCAGGGGTCGGCACTGAAGCTTTCTTT
- | TRBJ1-2 | TRBV9 | - | CASSVARGGSYGYTF | TGTGCCAGCAGCGTAGCTAGGGGGGGGTCCTATGGCTACACCTTC
- | TRBJ2-2 | TRBV5-6 | TRBD1 | CASSYGQAMNTGELFF | TGTGCCAGCAGCTATGGACAGGCGATGAACACCGGGGAGCTGTTTTTT
few | TRBJ2-7 | TRBV7-2 | TRBD2 | CASSFLSSGGYEQYF | TGTGCCAGCAGCTTCCTCTCTAGCGGGGGCTACGAGCAGTACTTC
- | TRBJ1-2 | TRBV19 | - | CASSIAVAVSPPNYGYTF | TGTGCCAGTAGTATAGCGGTAGCAGTGTCACCTCCCAACTATGGCTACACCTTC
- | TRBJ1-4 | TRBV6-1 | - | CASSEVWGQGNEKLFF | TGTGCCAGCAGTGAGGTTTGGGGGCAGGGTAATGAAAAACTGTTTTTT
- | TRBJ2-7 | TRBV30 | - | CAWSVLAYEQYF | TGTGCCTGGAGTGTACTTGCCTACGAGCAGTACTTC
- | TRBJ2-7 | TRBV6-6 | - | CASSYDSWEQYF | TGTGCCAGCAGTTATGACAGTTGGGAGCAGTACTTC
few | TRBJ1-2 | TRBV4-3 | - | CASSQPQAYGYTF | TGCGCCAGCAGCCAGCCACAGGCCTATGGCTACACCTTC
once | TRBJ1-2 | TRBV2 | - | CASKREMGENYGYTF | TGTGCCAGCAAGCGGGAGATGGGGGAAAACTATGGCTACACCTTC
- | TRBJ2-1 | TRBV27 | TRBD1 | CASSFGTDNNEQFF | TGTGCCAGCAGTTTCGGGACAGATAACAATGAGCAGTTCTTC
- | TRBJ1-1 | TRBV5-4 | TRBD1 | CASSPSSGGTEAFF | TGTGCCAGCAGCCCCTCTTCAGGGGGCACTGAAGCTTTCTTT
- | TRBJ2-1 | TRBV7-2 | - | CASSLMGGASYNEQFF | TGTGCCAGCAGCTTAATGGGGGGGGCTTCCTACAATGAGCAGTTCTTC
once | TRBJ2-7 | TRBV5-1 | - | CASSLAAGSSSYEQYF | TGCGCCAGCAGCTTGGCCGCGGGTTCGAGCTCCTACGAGCAGTACTTC
once | TRBJ2-6 | TRBV6-5 | - | CASSPDGWGANVLTF | TGTGCCAGCAGTCCCGACGGGTGGGGGGCCAACGTCCTGACTTTC
- | TRBJ1-3 | TRBV6-4 | - | CASSDPWQAGNTIYF | TGTGCCAGCAGTGACCCCTGGCAGGCTGGAAACACCATATATTTT
few | TRBJ1-1 | TRBV6-1 | TRBD1 | CASSTRKTGDTEAFF | TGTGCCAGCAGTACCCGGAAAACAGGGGACACTGAAGCTTTCTTT
- | TRBJ2-7 | TRBV30 | TRBD1 | CAWGDSYEQYF | TGTGCCTGGGGGGACAGCTACGAGCAGTACTTC
- | TRBJ1-6 | TRBV6-4 | TRBD1 | CASSALTGGGNSPLHF | TGTGCCAGCAGTGCACTAACAGGGGGCGGTAATTCACCCCTCCACTTT
- | TRBJ2-5 | TRBV29-1 | TRBD2 | CSARLAQAKTQYF | TGCAGCGCGCGACTAGCCCAAGCGAAGACCCAGTACTTC
- | TRBJ2-7 | TRBV7-2 | - | CASSLGAGAYEQYF | TGTGCCAGCAGCCTAGGGGCAGGGGCTTATGAGCAGTACTTC
- | TRBJ1-5 | TRBV27 | TRBD1 | CASRGTGSNQPQHF | TGTGCCAGCAGGGGGACAGGCAGCAATCAGCCCCAGCATTTT
- | TRBJ2-7 | TRBV9 | TRBD2 | CASSGAGGYEQYF | TGTGCCAGCAGCGGAGCGGGGGGCTACGAGCAGTACTTC
once | TRBJ2-7 | TRBV6-1 | - | CASSEGAYYEQYF | TGTGCCAGCAGTGAAGGTGCCTACTACGAGCAGTACTTC
- | TRBJ2-3 | TRBV4-3 | - | CASSLTQRPTDTQYF | TGCGCCAGCAGCCTAACACAGCGGCCCACAGATACGCAGTATTTT
- | TRBJ2-5 | TRBV4-3 | TRBD2 | CASSQLAGGETQYF | TGCGCCAGCAGCCAGCTAGCGGGGGGAGAGACCCAGTACTTC
- | TRBJ2-1 | TRBV27 | - | CASSAGVYNEQFF | TGTGCCAGCAGTGCAGGGGTGTACAATGAGCAGTTCTTC
- | TRBJ2-3 | TRBV5-4 | - | CASSLARGSSTDTQYF | TGTGCCAGCAGCTTGGCTAGAGGCAGTAGCACAGATACGCAGTATTTT